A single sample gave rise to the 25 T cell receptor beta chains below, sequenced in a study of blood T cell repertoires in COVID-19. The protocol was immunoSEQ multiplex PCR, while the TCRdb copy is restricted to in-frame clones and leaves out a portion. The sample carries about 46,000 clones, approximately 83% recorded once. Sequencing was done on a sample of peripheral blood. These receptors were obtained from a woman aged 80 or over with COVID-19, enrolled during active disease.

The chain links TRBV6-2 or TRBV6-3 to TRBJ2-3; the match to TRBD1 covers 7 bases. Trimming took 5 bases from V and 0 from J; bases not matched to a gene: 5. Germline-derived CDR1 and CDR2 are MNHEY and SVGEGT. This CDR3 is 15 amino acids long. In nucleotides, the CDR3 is TGTGCCAGCAGTAAACTCAGGGGGAGCACAGATACGCAGTATTTT. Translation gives CASSKLRGSTDTQYF.

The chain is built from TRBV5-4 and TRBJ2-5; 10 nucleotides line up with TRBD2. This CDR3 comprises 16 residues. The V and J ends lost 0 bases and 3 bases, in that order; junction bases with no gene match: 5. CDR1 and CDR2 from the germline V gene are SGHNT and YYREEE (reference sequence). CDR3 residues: CASSLEAGGPEETQYF. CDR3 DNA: TGTGCCAGCAGCTTGGAAGCGGGGGGGCCGGAAGAGACCCAGTACTTC.

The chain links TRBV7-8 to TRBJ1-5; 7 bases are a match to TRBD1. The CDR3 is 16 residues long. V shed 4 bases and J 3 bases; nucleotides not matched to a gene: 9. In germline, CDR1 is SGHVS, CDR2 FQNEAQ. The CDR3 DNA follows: TGTGCCAGCAGCTCCGGACAGGTCATAGACAATCAGCCCCAGCATTTT. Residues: CASSSGQVIDNQPQHF.

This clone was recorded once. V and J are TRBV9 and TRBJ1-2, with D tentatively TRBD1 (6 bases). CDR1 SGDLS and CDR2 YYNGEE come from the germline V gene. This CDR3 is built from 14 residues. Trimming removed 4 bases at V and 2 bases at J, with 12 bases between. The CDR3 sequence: CASSRDTTNYGYTF. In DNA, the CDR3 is TGTGCCAGCAGCCGGGACACTACGAACTATGGCTACACCTTC.

CDR3 nucleotide sequence: TGTGCCAGCAGTTACTCGGGACAGGGCCACGGGGAGCTGTTTTTT. Protein: CASSYSGQGHGELFF. This sequence joins TRBV6-5 and TRBJ2-2; TRBD1 matches at 9 bases. With V trimmed by 0 bases and J by 7 bases, 3 bases remained unmatched. There are 15 residues in the CDR3. Germline V lookup: CDR1 MNHEY, CDR2 SVGAGI.

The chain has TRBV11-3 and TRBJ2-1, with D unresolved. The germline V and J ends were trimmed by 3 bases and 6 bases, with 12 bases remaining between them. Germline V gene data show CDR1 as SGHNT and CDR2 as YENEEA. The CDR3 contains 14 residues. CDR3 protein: CASSLNPQVNEQFF. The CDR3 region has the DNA TGTGCCAGCAGCTTGAATCCCCAGGTCAATGAGCAGTTCTTC. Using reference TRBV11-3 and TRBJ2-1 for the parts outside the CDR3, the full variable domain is EAGVVQSPRYKIIEKKQPVAFWCNPISGHNTLYWYLQNLGQGPELLIRYENEEAVDDSQLPKDRFSAERLKGVDSTLKIQPAELGDSAVYLCASSLNPQVNEQFFGPGTRLTVL.

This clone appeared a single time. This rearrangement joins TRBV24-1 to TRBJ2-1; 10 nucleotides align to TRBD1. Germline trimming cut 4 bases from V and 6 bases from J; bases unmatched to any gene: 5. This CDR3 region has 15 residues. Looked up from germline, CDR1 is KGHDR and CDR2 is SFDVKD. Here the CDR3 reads CATSDTGTGANEQFF. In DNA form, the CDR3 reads TGTGCCACCAGTGACACCGGGACAGGGGCCAATGAGCAGTTCTTC.

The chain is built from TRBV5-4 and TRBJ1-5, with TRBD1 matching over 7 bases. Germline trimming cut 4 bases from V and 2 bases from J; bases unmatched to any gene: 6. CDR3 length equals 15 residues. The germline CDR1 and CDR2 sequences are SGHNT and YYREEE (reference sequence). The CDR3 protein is CASSPGQERNQPQHF. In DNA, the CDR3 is TGTGCCAGCAGCCCTGGACAGGAACGCAATCAGCCCCAGCATTTT.

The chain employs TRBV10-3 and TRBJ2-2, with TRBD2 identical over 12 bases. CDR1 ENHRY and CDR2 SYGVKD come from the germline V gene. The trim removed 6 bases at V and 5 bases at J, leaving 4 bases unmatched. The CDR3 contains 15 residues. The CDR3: CAIRPGLAGTGELFF. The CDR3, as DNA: TGTGCCATCAGACCGGGACTAGCGGGTACCGGGGAGCTGTTTTTT.

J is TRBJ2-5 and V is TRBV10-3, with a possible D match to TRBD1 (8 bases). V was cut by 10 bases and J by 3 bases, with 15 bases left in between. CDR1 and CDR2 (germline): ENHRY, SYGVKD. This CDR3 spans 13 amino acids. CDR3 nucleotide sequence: TGTGCCACGTTACAGGGGGGGGAAGAGACCCAGTACTTC. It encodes CATLQGGEETQYF.

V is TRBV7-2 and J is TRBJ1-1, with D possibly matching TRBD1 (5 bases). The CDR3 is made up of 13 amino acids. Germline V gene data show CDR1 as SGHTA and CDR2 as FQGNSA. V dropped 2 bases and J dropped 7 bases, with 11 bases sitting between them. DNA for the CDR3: TGTGCCAGCAGCTTAAGGCGGGGGGATGAAGCTTTCTTT. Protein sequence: CASSLRRGDEAFF.

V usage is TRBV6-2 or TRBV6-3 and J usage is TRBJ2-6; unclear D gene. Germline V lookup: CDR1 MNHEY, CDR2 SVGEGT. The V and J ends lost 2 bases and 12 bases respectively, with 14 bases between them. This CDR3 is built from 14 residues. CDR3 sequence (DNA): TGTGCCAGCAGTTACCCGACCGCAGCGCCCGTCCTGACTTTC. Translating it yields CASSYPTAAPVLTF.

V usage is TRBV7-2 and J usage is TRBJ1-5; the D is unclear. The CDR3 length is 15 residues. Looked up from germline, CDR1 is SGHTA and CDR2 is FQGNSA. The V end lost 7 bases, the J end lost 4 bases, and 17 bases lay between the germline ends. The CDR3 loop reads CASTEWGGGNQPQHF. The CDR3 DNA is TGTGCCAGCACAGAGTGGGGAGGCGGGAATCAGCCCCAGCATTTT.

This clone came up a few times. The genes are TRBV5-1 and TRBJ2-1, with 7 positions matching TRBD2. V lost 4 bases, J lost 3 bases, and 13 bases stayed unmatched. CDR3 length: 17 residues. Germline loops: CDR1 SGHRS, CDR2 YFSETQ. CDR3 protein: CASSPTPQPGGYNEQFF. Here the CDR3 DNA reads TGCGCCAGCAGCCCCACCCCGCAGCCGGGGGGCTACAATGAGCAGTTCTTC.

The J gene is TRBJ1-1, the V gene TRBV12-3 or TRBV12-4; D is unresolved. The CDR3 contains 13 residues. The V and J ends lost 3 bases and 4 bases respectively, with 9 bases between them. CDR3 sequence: CASSFVEGTEAFF. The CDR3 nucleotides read TGTGCCAGCAGTTTTGTAGAGGGCACTGAAGCTTTCTTT.

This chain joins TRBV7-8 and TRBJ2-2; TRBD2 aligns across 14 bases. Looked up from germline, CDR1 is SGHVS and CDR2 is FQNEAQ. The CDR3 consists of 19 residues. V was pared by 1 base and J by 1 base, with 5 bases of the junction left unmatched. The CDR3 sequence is CASSLGGLAGGGNTGELFF. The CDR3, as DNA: TGTGCCAGCAGCTTAGGAGGACTAGCGGGGGGAGGGAACACCGGGGAGCTGTTTTTT.

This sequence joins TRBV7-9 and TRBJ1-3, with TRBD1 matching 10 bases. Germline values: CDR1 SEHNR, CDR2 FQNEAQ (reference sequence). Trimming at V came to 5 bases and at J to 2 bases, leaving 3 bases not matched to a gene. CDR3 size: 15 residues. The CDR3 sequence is CASSLDRGPGNTIYF. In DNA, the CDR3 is TGTGCCAGCAGCCTAGACAGGGGGCCTGGAAACACCATATATTTT.

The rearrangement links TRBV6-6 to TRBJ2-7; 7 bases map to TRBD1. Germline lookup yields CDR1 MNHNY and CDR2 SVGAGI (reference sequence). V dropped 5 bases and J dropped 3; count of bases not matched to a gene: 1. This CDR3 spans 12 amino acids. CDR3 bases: TGTGCCAGCAGTCGGGACAGCTACGAGCAGTACTTC. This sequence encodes CASSRDSYEQYF.

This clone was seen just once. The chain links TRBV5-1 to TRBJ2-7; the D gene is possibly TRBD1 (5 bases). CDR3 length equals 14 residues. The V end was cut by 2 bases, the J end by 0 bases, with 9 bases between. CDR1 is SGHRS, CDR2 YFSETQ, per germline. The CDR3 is CASSFGQGSYEQYF. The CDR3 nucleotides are TGCGCCAGCAGCTTTGGGCAGGGCTCCTACGAGCAGTACTTC.

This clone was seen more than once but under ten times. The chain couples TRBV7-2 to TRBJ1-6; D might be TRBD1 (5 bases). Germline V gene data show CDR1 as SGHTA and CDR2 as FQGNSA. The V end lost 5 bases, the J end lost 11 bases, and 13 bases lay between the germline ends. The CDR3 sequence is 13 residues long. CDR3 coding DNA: TGTGCCAGCAGCGACGGGGGGGGTACACCCCTCCACTTT. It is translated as CASSDGGGTPLHF.

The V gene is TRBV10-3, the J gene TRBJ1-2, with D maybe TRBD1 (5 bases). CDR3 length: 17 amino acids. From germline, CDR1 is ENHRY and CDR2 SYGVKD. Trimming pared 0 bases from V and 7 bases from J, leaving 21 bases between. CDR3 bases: TGTGCCATCAGTGAGTCCCCTGGCCCTAGGGGATACGGTGGCTACACCTTC. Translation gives CAISESPGPRGYGGYTF.

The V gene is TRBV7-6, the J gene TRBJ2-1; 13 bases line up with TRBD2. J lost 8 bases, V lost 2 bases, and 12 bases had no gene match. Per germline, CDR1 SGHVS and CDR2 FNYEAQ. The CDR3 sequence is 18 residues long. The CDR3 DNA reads TGTGCCAGCAGCTTAACCCCCGGACTAGCGGGAGTTAGGCATGAGCAGTTCTTC. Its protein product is CASSLTPGLAGVRHEQFF.

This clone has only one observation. The CDR3 is CASSAPDRVRTGELFF. For the CDR3, the DNA is TGTGCCAGCAGCGCACCTGACAGGGTACGCACCGGGGAGCTGTTTTTT. This rearrangement joins TRBV5-4 to TRBJ2-2; 7 nucleotides align to TRBD1. V gave up 4 bases and J gave up 4 bases; unmatched junction bases: 10. The CDR3 spans 16 residues. The germline CDR1 and CDR2 sequences are SGHNT and YYREEE (reference sequence).

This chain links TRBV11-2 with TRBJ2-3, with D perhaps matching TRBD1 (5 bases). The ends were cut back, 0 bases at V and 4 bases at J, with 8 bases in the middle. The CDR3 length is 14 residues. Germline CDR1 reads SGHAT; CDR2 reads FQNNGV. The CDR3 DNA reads TGTGCCAGCAGCTTAGATGGGGCCGCAGATACGCAGTATTTT. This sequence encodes CASSLDGAADTQYF. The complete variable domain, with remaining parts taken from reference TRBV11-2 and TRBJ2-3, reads EAGVAQSPRYKIIEKRQSVAFWCNPISGHATLYWYQQILGQGPKLLIQFQNNGVVDDSQLPKDRFSAERLKGVDSTLKIQPAKLEDSAVYLCASSLDGAADTQYFGPGTRLTVL.

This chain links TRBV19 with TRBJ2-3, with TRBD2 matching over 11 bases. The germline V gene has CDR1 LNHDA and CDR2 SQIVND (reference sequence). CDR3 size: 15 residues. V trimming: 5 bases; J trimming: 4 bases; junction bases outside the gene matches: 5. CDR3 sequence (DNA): TGTGCCAGTAGTCCCGGGACTAGCGGACCAGATACGCAGTATTTT. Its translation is CASSPGTSGPDTQYF.